This is a list of T cell receptor beta chains from one sample in a study of T cell repertoires in cytomegalovirus infection. Their cognate antigens are unknown. MiXCR, applied by TCRdb to the reads, yields one record per CDR3 protein. The sample holds about 890,000 distinct CDR3 sequences, approximately 33% seen once. The sample in question was cultured CD8+ T cells from PBMCs, obtained from culture after CMV antigen stimulation. These receptors all come from a human donor in good health (CMV status not recorded). Some clones in this sample may be carry-over from other donors' samples. Both conserved end residues are part of each CDR3. Fields, in order: CDR3 length, V gene, CDR3 protein.

15,TRBV2,CASSVGEILRTEAFF
12,TRBV10-2,CASSHRNGELFF
14,TRBV27,CASSLANSYNEQFF
15,TRBV6-5,CASRPRQGLLNEQFF
20,TRBV11-2,CASSLDAPPVAGRGTDTQYF
15,TRBV28,CASSLGQGVIETQYF
16,TRBV6-6,CASSYLGGEVTGELFF
15,TRBV4-2,CASSQEYSGGDEQFF
15,TRBV19,CASSIGGDTLYEQYF
14,TRBV7-9,CASSLGSLNTEAFF
19,TRBV28,CASRFLGQGIIGSTGELFF
15,TRBV7-2,CASSFGTGGPDTQYF
17,TRBV6-1,CASSRLTTGGPQETQYF
15,TRBV6-1,CASTELAGGLDEQFF
12,TRBV10-1,CASSDGSGAAFF
13,TRBV12-3/TRBV12-4,CASNPGLLNEQFF
14,TRBV9,CASSASQGGTEAFF
13,TRBV12-3/TRBV12-4,CASSLINSGELFF
15,TRBV6-1,CASSPLAHSNQPQHF
15,TRBV7-6,CASSYYIENYNEQFF
15,TRBV18,CASSSGIRGTGELFF
12,TRBV27,CASSATPGELFF